Described below is a single T cell receptor beta chain sequence and its context. The antigen is undetermined. This specimen comes from a study of OX40 agonist ivuxolimab in advanced cancers. Findings and limits, study-wide: On average, CD8+ T cells had more expanded clones than CD4+.

CDR3 length: 18 residues. V was pared by 2 bases and J by 5 bases, with 15 bases of the junction left unmatched. Germline V CDR1 and CDR2: GTSNPN, SVGIG (reference sequence). Data came from immunoSEQ multiplex PCR; TCRdb stores just in-frame clones and leaves some out. The profile shows 45,000 to 60,000 clones, roughly nine tenths of them singletons. Sequencing was performed on CD4+ or CD8+ T cells sorted from blood, taken in a trial of the OX40 agonist ivuxolimab. The source of this sequence is an adult with an advanced solid tumor such as melanoma, head and neck, liver or kidney cancer. V is TRBV30 and J is TRBJ2-3, with TRBD2 matching over 11 bases. In DNA, the CDR3 is TGTGCCTGGAGTCCCCTCCGCACTAGCGGGGGAATAAAAGATACGCAGTATTTT. Its protein product is CAWSPLRTSGGIKDTQYF.